This TCR beta chain originates from a study of T cells in localized non-small cell lung cancer. Repertoires were generated with immunoSEQ multiplex PCR, while TCRdb's copy carries only in-frame clones and drops some. The table lists 30,000 to 35,000 clones, 85% to 90% of them singletons. CDR3 size: 14 residues. Germline CDR1 reads MNHEY; CDR2 reads SMNVEV (reference sequence). V shed 6 bases and J 9 bases; nucleotides not matched to a gene: 8. The genes are TRBV27 and TRBJ2-1, with 10 bases identical to TRBD2. The source of this sequence is a female donor over 55 with stage I lung adenocarcinoma. This specimen consisted of peripheral blood, obtained before any cancer treatment. In DNA form, the CDR3 reads TGTGCCAGCAGCTTTCTAGCGGGAGAGGGTGAGCAGTTCTTC. Its protein is CASSFLAGEGEQFF.